This T cell receptor beta chain emerged from a study of cytotoxic CD8 clonotypes in ibrutinib-treated CLL. About the study: Among the patients, some eleven presented as relapsed/refractory and 15 as treatment-naive; 17 showed unmutated IGHV. Samples showed on average about 260,000 productive templates and 80,000 to 100,000 productive rearrangements. General study results and limits: Public clonotypes were uncommon and contracted or stayed stable on treatment. Clonality was higher at baseline than in age-matched healthy donors and tracked circulating CD8+ T-cell counts.

With respect to this clone: Its antigen is unidentified.

Only in-frame clones appear in the TCRdb table, and some are missing; sequencing was by immunoSEQ multiplex PCR. The table shows about 250,000 clones, with 60% to 75% occurring only once. The receptor was isolated from a human donor with chronic lymphocytic leukemia. This specimen consisted of PBMCs, obtained after 24 months of ibrutinib treatment.

CDR3 in amino acids: CASTRGVQGLYYGYTF. The CDR3 DNA is TGTGCCAGTACCCGGGGTGTCCAGGGACTGTACTATGGCTACACCTTC. The J gene is TRBJ1-2, the V gene TRBV19, with D possibly TRBD1 on 5 matching bases. CDR3 length: 16 residues. The germline V gene encodes CDR1 LNHDA and CDR2 SQIVND (reference sequence). Trimming shortened V by 7 bases and J by 3 bases, and 21 bases separated the two germline ends.